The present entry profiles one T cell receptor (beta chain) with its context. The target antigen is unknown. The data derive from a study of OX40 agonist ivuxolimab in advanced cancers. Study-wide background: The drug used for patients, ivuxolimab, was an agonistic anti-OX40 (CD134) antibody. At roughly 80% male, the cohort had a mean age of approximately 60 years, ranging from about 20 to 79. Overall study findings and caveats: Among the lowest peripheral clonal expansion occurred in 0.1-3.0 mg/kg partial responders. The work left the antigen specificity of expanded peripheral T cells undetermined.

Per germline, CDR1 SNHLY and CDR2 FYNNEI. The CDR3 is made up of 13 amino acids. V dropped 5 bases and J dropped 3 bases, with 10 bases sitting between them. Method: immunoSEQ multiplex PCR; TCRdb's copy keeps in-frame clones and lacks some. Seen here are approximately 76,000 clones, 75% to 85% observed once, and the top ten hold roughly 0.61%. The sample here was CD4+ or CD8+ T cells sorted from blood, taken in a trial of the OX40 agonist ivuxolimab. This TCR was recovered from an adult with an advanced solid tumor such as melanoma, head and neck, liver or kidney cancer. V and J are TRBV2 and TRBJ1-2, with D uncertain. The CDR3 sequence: CASSTRRDYGYTF. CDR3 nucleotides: TGTGCCAGCAGTACTCGGAGGGACTATGGCTACACCTTC.